This T cell receptor beta chain was identified during a study of cytomegalovirus exposure and HLA in healthy donors. The study, taken as a whole, reports: A few V segments could not be told apart, such as TRBV6-2 and TRBV6-3, and were left out. Later on, a genetic analysis was performed. It linked a missense variant in DCLRE1C with V- and J-gene trimming of TCR beta.

Comments on this clone: Its antigen is currently unknown.

The CDR3 runs to 15 residues. The J segment lost 4 bases and the V segment lost 0 bases, leaving 2 bases of the junction unmatched. Looked up from germline, CDR1 is MNHEY and CDR2 is SVGAGI. While unrecorded immune exposures were likely, the donors were nominally healthy when sampled. Researchers ran the PCR with 60 Vbeta and 13 Jbeta primers. Study processing details: It was a later analysis that counted around 85 million unique TCR beta chains, of which roughly 11 million were shared. The table came from immunoSEQ multiplex PCR; TCRdb's copy has only in-frame clones and leaves some out. The V and J calls and clone size are taken from that table; D and trimming were inferred from the DNA. The top ten clones hold around 1.3% of a sample with roughly 100,000 clones, around four fifths of them seen once.

This chain uses TRBV6-5 with TRBJ2-5; 10 positions match TRBD1. Source material: PBMCs. This TCR was recovered from a man between 25 and 39 years old in good health and CMV-seronegative. The CDR3 DNA reads TGTGCCAGCAGTTACTCGGGACAGGGGCCAGAGACCCAGTACTTC. Translation: CASSYSGQGPETQYF.